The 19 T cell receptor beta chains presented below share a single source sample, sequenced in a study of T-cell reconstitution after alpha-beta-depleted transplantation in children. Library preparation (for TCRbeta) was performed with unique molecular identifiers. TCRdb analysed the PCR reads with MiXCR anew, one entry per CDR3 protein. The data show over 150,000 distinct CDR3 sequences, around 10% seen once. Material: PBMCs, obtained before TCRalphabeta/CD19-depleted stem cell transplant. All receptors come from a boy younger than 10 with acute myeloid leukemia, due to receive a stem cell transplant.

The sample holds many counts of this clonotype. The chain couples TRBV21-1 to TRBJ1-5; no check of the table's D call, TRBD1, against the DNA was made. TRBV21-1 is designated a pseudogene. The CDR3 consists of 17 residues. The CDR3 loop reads CASSTKPGQGPGQPQHF. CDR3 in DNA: TGTGCCAGCAGCACTAAGCCGGGACAGGGGCCCGGGCAGCCCCAGCATTTT.

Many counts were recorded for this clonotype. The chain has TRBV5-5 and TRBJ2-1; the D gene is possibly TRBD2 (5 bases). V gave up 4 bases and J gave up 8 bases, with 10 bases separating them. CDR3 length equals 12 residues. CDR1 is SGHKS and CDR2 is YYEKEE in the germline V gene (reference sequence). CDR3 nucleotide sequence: TGTGCCAGCAGCCCGAACGGGGATGAGCAGTTCTTC. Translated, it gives CASSPNGDEQFF.

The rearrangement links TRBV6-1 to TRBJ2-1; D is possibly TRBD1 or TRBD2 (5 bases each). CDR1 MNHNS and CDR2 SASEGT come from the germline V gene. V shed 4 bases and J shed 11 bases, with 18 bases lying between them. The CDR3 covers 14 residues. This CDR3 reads CASSVNIKPGQQFF. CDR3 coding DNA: TGTGCCAGCAGTGTGAACATAAAACCGGGACAGCAGTTCTTC.

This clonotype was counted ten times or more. Here the CDR3 reads CASSAPGTGVEQYV. CDR3 nucleotide sequence: TGTGCCAGCAGCGCTCCCGGGACAGGGGTCGAGCAGTACGTC. The V and J genes are TRBV7-9 and TRBJ2-7, with 10 bases lining up with TRBD1. In germline, CDR1 is SEHNR, CDR2 FQNEAQ (reference sequence). V lost 5 bases to trimming and J lost 6 bases; unmatched junction nucleotides: 7. The CDR3 contains 14 residues.

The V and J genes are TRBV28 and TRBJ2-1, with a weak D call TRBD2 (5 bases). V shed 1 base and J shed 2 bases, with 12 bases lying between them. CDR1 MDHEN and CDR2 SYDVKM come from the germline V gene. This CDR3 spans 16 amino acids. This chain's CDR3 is CASSLYAGAAYNEQFF. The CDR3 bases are TGTGCCAGCAGTTTATACGCGGGTGCTGCCTACAATGAGCAGTTCTTC.

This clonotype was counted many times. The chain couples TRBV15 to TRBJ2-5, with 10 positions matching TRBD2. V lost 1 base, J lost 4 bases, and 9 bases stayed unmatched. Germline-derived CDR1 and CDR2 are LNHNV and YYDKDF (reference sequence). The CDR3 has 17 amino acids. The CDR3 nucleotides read TGTGCCACCAGCAGAGCCAGCGGGGGGGCCGGGGGAGAGACCCAGTACTTC. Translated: CATSRASGGAGGETQYF.

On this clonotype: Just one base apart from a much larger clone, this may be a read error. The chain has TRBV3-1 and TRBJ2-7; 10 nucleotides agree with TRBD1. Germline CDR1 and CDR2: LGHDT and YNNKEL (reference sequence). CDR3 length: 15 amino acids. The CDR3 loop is CASCQEDRGVNEQYF. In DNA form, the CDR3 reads TGTGCCAGCTGCCAGGAGGACAGGGGGGTCAACGAGCAGTACTTC.

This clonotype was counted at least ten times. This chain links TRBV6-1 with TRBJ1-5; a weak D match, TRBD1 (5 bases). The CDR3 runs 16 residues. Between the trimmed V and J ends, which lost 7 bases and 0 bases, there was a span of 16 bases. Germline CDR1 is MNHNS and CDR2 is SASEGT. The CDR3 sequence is CASTQSPGGSNQPQHF. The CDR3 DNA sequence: TGTGCCAGCACCCAATCCCCTGGGGGTAGCAATCAGCCCCAGCATTTT.

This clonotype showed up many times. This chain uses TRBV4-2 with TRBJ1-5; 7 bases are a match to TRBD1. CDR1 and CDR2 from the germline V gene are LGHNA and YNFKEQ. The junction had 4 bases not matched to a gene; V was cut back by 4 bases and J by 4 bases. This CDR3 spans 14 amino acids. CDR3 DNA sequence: TGTGCCAGCAGCCTCCAACAGGGGAATCAGCCCCAGCATTTT. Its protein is CASSLQQGNQPQHF.

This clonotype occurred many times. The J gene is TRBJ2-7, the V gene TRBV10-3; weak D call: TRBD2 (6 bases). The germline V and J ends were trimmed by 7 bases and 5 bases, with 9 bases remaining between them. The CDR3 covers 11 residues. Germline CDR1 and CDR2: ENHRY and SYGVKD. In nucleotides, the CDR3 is TGTGCCATCAAGGGAGGTCACGAGCAGTACGTC. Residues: CAIKGGHEQYV.

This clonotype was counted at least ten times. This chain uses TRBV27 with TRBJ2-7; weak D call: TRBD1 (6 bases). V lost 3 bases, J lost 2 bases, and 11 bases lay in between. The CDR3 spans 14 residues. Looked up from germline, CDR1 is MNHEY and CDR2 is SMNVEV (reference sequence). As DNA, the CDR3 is TGTGCCAGCAGTTTCGGGGACATCCCCTACGAGCAGTACTTC. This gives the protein CASSFGDIPYEQYF.

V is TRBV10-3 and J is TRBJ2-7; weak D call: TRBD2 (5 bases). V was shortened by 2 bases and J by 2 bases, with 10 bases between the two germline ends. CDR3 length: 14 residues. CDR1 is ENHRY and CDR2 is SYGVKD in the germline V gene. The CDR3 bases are TGTGCCATCAGTGAGACACGGGAAACCTACGAGCAGTACTTC. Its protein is CAISETRETYEQYF.

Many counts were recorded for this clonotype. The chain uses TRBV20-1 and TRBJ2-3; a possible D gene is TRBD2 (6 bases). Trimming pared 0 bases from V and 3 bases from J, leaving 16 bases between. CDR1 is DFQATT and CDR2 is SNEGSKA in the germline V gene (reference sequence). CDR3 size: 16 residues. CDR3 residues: CSARDRPGSGTDTQYF. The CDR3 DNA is TGCAGTGCTAGAGATCGTCCCGGGAGCGGAACAGATACGCAGTATTTT.

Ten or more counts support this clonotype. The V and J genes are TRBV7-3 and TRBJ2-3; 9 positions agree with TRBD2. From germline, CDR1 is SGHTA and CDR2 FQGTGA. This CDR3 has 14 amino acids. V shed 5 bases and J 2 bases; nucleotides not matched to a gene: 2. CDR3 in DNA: TGTGCCAGCAGCCTAGCGGGGAACACAGATACGCAGTATTTT. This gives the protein CASSLAGNTDTQYF.

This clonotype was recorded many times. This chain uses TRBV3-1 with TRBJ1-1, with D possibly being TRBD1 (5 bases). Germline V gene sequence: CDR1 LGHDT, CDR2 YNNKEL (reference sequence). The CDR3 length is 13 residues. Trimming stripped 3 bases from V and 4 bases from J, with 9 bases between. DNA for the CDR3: TGTGCCAGCAGCCAGGGGGGTCGCACTGAAGCTTTCTTT. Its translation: CASSQGGRTEAFF.

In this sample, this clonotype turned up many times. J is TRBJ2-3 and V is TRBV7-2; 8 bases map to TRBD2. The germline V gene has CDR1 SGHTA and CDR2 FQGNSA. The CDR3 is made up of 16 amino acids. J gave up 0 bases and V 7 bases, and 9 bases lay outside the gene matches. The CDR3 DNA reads TGTGCCAGCACCCTGGGGCTAGCGGGCAGCACAGATACGCAGTATTTT. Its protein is CASTLGLAGSTDTQYF.

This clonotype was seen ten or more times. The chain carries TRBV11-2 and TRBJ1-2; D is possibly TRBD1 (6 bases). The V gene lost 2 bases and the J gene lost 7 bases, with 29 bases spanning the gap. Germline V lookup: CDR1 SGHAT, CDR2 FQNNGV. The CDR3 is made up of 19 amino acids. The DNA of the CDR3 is TGTGCCAGCAGCTTATTCCGCGCCTCTGGGGGGCGCGGGGCTGGTGGCTACACCTTC. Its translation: CASSLFRASGGRGAGGYTF. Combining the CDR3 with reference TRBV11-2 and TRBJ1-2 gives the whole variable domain EAGVAQSPRYKIIEKRQSVAFWCNPISGHATLYWYQQILGQGPKLLIQFQNNGVVDDSQLPKDRFSAERLKGVDSTLKIQPAKLEDSAVYLCASSLFRASGGRGAGGYTFGSGTRLTVV.

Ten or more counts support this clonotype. CDR3: CASSPGLAEGETQYF. The CDR3 DNA is TGTGCCAGCAGCCCGGGACTGGCCGAGGGGGAGACCCAGTACTTC. J is TRBJ2-5 and V is TRBV7-7, with TRBD2 as a possible D gene (6 bases). This CDR3 comprises 15 residues. V was clipped by 5 bases and J by 5 bases, with 18 bases between them. CDR1 and CDR2 (germline): SSHAT, FNYEAQ (reference sequence).

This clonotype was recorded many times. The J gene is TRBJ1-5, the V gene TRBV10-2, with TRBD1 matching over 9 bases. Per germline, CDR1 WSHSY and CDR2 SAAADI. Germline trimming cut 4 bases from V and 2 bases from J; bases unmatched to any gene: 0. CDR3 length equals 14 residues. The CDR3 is CASSGTGGNQPQHF. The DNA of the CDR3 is TGCGCCAGCAGTGGGACAGGGGGCAATCAGCCCCAGCATTTT.